This passage covers 25 T cell receptor beta chains from one sample sequenced in a study of tumor-infiltrating lymphocytes in primary liver carcinoma. Co-extracted RNA and DNA came from 20-30 mg of unsorted bulk tissue. The authors made TCR beta cDNA from around 500 ng total RNA with a constant-region primer. Three rounds of nested multiplex PCR with slightly modified ARM-PCR produced TCR beta libraries. TRBV1-TRBV30 forward primers paired with a C-beta reverse primer drove the first two PCR rounds, about 10 cycles each. TCRdb re-analysed the multiplex PCR reads in MiXCR, keeping a single row per CDR3 protein. The data hold roughly 86,000 distinct CDR3 sequences, with about 73% observed a single time. Sequencing input: tumor-adjacent normal liver tissue. The receptor set was obtained from a man between 40 and 49 years old with primary liver carcinoma and hepatitis B virus infection.

A word on this clonotype: Germline is not matched at one junction end, which may reflect a read error. This chain connects TRBV4-1 to TRBJ2-7; no clear D. CDR1 MGHRA and CDR2 YSYEKL come from the germline V gene. The CDR3 is made up of 14 amino acids. The CDR3 DNA sequence: TGCGGCAGCAGCCAAGGGATCGGAACCTACGAGCAGTATTTC. Its translation is CGSSQGIGTYEQYF.

This clonotype was counted at least ten times. The gene calls are TRBV6-1 and TRBJ1-1; D is perhaps TRBD1 (6 bases). The CDR3 spans 15 residues. Germline V lookup: CDR1 MNHNS, CDR2 SASEGT. V dropped 3 bases and J dropped 0 bases, with 11 bases sitting between them. The CDR3 region is CASSDPGQMNTEAFF. In DNA, the CDR3 is TGTGCCAGCAGTGATCCGGGACAAATGAACACTGAAGCTTTCTTT.

In its sample, this clonotype was seen a few times. The rearrangement joins TRBV7-9 to TRBJ2-3; D gene uncertain. Looked up from germline, CDR1 is SEHNR and CDR2 is FQNEAQ (reference sequence). Trimming took off 8 bases at V and 2 bases at J, with 8 bases between the two ends. This CDR3 has 12 amino acids. CDR3 in DNA: TGTGCCAGCCTCTTTTCCACAGATACGCAGTATTTT. This encodes CASLFSTDTQYF.

Note on this clonotype: Because the CDR3's place on the DNA is in doubt, the DNA is left out and the CDR3 is given as listed by TCRdb. The rearrangement uses TRBV29-1 and TRBJ2-2; the D call in the table, TRBD1, was not verified against the DNA. The CDR3 contains 10 residues when both ends are counted. CDR1 is SQVTM and CDR2 is ANQGSEA in the germline V gene. The CDR3 sequence is CIVGQGSSSF.

This clonotype has just a few counts. This may stem from a read error, because a much larger clone lies one nucleotide away. The chain joins TRBV5-4 to TRBJ2-7, with TRBD1 matching over 7 bases. Germline CDR1 SGHNT, CDR2 YYREEE (reference sequence). The CDR3 has 15 amino acids. J was trimmed by 6 bases and V by 4 bases; bases with no gene match: 13. CDR3 in DNA: TGTGCCAGCAGCACGTCGCCGGACAGGTTCGGCGAGCAGTACTTC. As protein: CASSTSPDRFGEQYF. Looking up the rest from reference TRBV5-4 and TRBJ2-7 gives the full variable domain: ETGVTQSPTHLIKTRGQQVTLRCSSQSGHNTVSWYQQALGQGPQFIFQYYREEENGRGNFPPRFSGLQFPNYSSELNVNALELDDSALYLCASSTSPDRFGEQYFGPGTRLTVT.

This clonotype was detected many times. The rearrangement joins TRBV28 to TRBJ1-4; the D is unclear. Germline V gene data show CDR1 as MDHEN and CDR2 as SYDVKM. Deletions cut 0 bases from V and 7 bases from J, with 3 bases between. The CDR3 extends over 12 amino acids. The DNA for the CDR3 is TGTGCCAGCAGTTTATGGGGTGAAAAACTGTTTTTT. Translation: CASSLWGEKLFF.

This clonotype has a handful of counts. The chain employs TRBV20-1 and TRBJ2-7, with TRBD2 as a possible D gene (6 bases). The ends were cut back, 0 bases at V and 3 bases at J, with 12 bases in the middle. The CDR3 has 14 residues. CDR1 is DFQATT, CDR2 SNEGSKA, per germline (reference sequence). CDR3 amino acids: CSARDGRGLYEQYF. The CDR3 coding sequence is TGCAGTGCTAGAGACGGGAGAGGTCTCTACGAGCAGTACTTC.

On this clonotype: Since the CDR3 does not end with the conserved phenylalanine or tryptophan, this likely comes from a read error. This chain connects TRBV5-5 to TRBJ2-1; a possible D gene is TRBD2 (6 bases). From germline, CDR1 is SGHKS and CDR2 YYEKEE (reference sequence). The CDR3 has 16 amino acids. The CDR3 DNA is TGTGCGAGCAGCTCAGAGCTCAGCGGGTTCTACAATGAGCAGTTCTCC. Translated, it gives CASSSELSGFYNEQFS.

As to this clonotype: One base away lies a much larger clone, so this may be a sequencing read error. V gene TRBV5-6 combines with J gene TRBJ2-3; D is uncertain. V gave up 6 bases and J gave up 5 bases, with 19 bases separating them. This CDR3 comprises 15 residues. Germline V gives CDR1 SGHDT, CDR2 YYEEEE. In DNA, the CDR3 is TGTGCCAGCACCGAGGCGTGTTTTGGTGAAGATACGCAGTATTTT. Its protein product is CASTEACFGEDTQYF.

As regards this clonotype: The CDR3 ends on some other residue instead of the conserved phenylalanine or tryptophan, so this is likely a read error. The CDR3 loop is CASSELGVTGNTEAFI. DNA for the CDR3: TGTGCCAGCAGTGAATTGGGAGTGACAGGCAACACTGAAGCTTTCATT. V is TRBV6-1 and J is TRBJ1-1, with D possibly TRBD1 on 6 matching bases. Trimming took 2 bases from V and 2 from J, leaving 15 bases between them. Germline V gene lookup returns CDR1 MNHNS and CDR2 SASEGT. The CDR3 spans 16 residues.

To note about this clonotype: This CDR3 is missing its conserved last phenylalanine or tryptophan, likely due to a read error. V and J are TRBV11-2 and TRBJ2-7; D is perhaps TRBD1 or TRBD2 (5 bases each). Germline lookup yields CDR1 SGHAT and CDR2 FQNNGV. The CDR3 is 16 amino acids. CDR3 in amino acids: CARSSGTQGFIYEQYS. The CDR3 DNA is TGTGCCAGAAGCTCGGGGACCCAAGGATTTATCTACGAGCAGTACTCC.

Of note for this clonotype: The CDR3 does not end in the conserved phenylalanine or tryptophan, so this is likely a read error. This sequence joins TRBV11-2 and TRBJ2-7; TRBD2 agrees at 11 bases. This CDR3 has 18 residues. CDR1 and CDR2 from the germline V gene are SGHAT and FQNNGV. The CDR3 DNA reads TGTGCCAGAAGCTTAGTGGGGACTAGCGGAGTCAAAGCCTACGAGCAGTACCTC. This codes for CARSLVGTSGVKAYEQYL.

As concerns this clonotype: The CDR3 end shows no conserved phenylalanine or tryptophan, and so a read error is likely. The gene calls are TRBV29-1 and TRBJ2-3; the D gene could be TRBD1 or TRBD2 (5 bases each). The length of the CDR3 is 13 residues. Germline V gene lookup returns CDR1 SQVTM and CDR2 ANQGSEA. In DNA form, the CDR3 reads TGCAGCGGAGAGGGGCAGGACACAGATAAGCAGTATTTA. Amino acids: CSGEGQDTDKQYL.

The chain joins TRBV29-1 to TRBJ2-1; D not resolved. The ends were cut back, 0 bases at V and 8 bases at J, with 20 bases in the middle. The CDR3 runs 16 residues. Germline V CDR1 and CDR2: SQVTM, ANQGSEA. The CDR3 protein is CSVEDRMRTPGDEQFF. CDR3 sequence (DNA): TGCAGCGTTGAAGATCGGATGCGAACGCCGGGCGATGAGCAGTTCTTC.

Comment on this clonotype: This could be a read error, since a much larger clone is one nucleotide away. This chain uses TRBV6-1 with TRBJ1-5; TRBD1 aligns across 7 bases. Trimming removed 3 bases from V and 1 base from J; junction bases left unmatched: 6. Germline V gene data show CDR1 as MNHNS and CDR2 as SASEGT. The CDR3 length is 16 residues. CDR3 in amino acids: CASSDKDRRSNQPQHF. CDR3 nucleotides: TGTGCCAGCAGTGATAAGGACAGGAGGAGCAATCAGCCCCAGCATTTT.

This clonotype was picked up many times. The V call is TRBV11-2, the J call TRBJ2-2; D ambiguous. This CDR3 contains 16 residues. Germline V gives CDR1 SGHAT, CDR2 FQNNGV. V was cut by 5 bases and J by 1 base, with 14 bases left in between. CDR3 sequence reads: CASSPTAVWNTGELFF. CDR3 nucleotide sequence: TGTGCCAGCAGCCCCACGGCAGTTTGGAACACCGGGGAGCTGTTTTTT.

This clonotype was picked up many times. The J gene is TRBJ2-1, the V gene TRBV29-1; the D is unclear. The CDR3 runs to 13 residues. The V gene lost 2 bases and the J gene lost 7 bases, with 12 bases spanning the gap. Germline V lookup: CDR1 SQVTM, CDR2 ANQGSEA. Here the CDR3 DNA reads TGCAGCGTTGAAAGGGTATTCGGGAATGAGCAGTTCTTC. Protein product: CSVERVFGNEQFF.

The rearrangement joins TRBV24-1 to TRBJ2-1, with TRBD2 matching over 11 bases. Trimming cost V 3 bases and J 8 bases; bases outside gene matches: 8. The CDR3 has 16 amino acids. Germline V CDR1 and CDR2: KGHDR, SFDVKD. The CDR3 region is CATSDPGLAADDEQFF. The CDR3 DNA reads TGTGCCACCAGTGATCCGGGACTAGCGGCGGACGATGAGCAGTTCTTC.

A word on this clonotype: The junction departs from the called germline gene at one end, perhaps through a read error. The chain is built from TRBV24-1 and TRBJ2-5; D ambiguous. This CDR3 region has 15 residues. Germline CDR1 and CDR2: KGHDR and SFDVKD. CDR3 amino acids: CATSESSRPQETQHF. CDR3 nucleotide sequence: TGTGCCACCAGTGAATCGTCGAGGCCTCAAGAGACCCAGCATTTC.

The sample holds many counts of this clonotype. The genes are TRBV6-1 and TRBJ2-7, with a possible D match to TRBD2 (5 bases). The CDR3 has 12 residues. CDR1 and CDR2 (germline): MNHNS, SASEGT. V was pared by 7 bases and J by 4 bases, with 11 bases between. The CDR3: CASMYSGYEQYF. The DNA of the CDR3 is TGTGCCAGCATGTATTCGGGGTACGAGCAGTACTTC.

With regard to this clonotype: No conserved phenylalanine or tryptophan ends this CDR3, so it is likely a read error. The chain combines TRBV6-5 with TRBJ1-6, with TRBD1 matching over 8 bases. Germline values: CDR1 MNHEY, CDR2 SVGAGI. The CDR3 runs to 15 residues. CDR3 sequence reads: CASTHLTGAGSPLHS. For the CDR3, the DNA is TGCGCCAGCACCCACTTGACAGGGGCGGGCTCACCCCTCCACTCT.

In nucleotides, the CDR3 is TGTGCCAGCAGTGAACTAGCGGGAGAGACACATGCGCAGTATTTT. Its protein is CASSELAGETHAQYF. The chain recombines TRBV6-1 with TRBJ2-3; 10 bases align to TRBD2. J gave up 10 bases and V 2 bases, and 9 bases lay outside the gene matches. CDR3 length: 15 amino acids. In germline, CDR1 is MNHNS, CDR2 SASEGT.

Turning to this clonotype: This may arise from a read error, as a much more abundant clone is one base away. This chain connects TRBV10-2 to TRBJ2-1; TRBD2 aligns across 12 bases. The CDR3 covers 13 residues. Trimming cost V 11 bases and J 4 bases; bases outside gene matches: 3. Germline-derived CDR1 and CDR2 are WSHSY and SAAADI. CDR3 in DNA: TGCGCCGGCACTAGCGGGGGGTACAATGAGCAGTTCTTC. Protein sequence: CAGTSGGYNEQFF.

This clonotype was seen ten or more times. The J gene is TRBJ2-7, the V gene TRBV10-3; maybe TRBD1 (6 bases). V lost 3 bases and J lost 2, with 17 bases in between. This CDR3 is built from 16 residues. Germline values: CDR1 ENHRY, CDR2 SYGVKD. CDR3 protein: CAISDNLLQGTYEQYF. The CDR3 DNA follows: TGTGCCATCAGTGACAACTTACTACAGGGAACCTACGAGCAGTACTTC.

The chain carries TRBV12-3 or TRBV12-4 and TRBJ1-2; D is unresolved. V lost 7 bases to trimming and J lost 6 bases, with 18 bases between them. This CDR3 has 14 amino acids. In nucleotides, the CDR3 is TGTGCCAGCACTCATACAAGAGGGAAGAATGGCTACACCTTC. This translates into CASTHTRGKNGYTF.